This T cell receptor (beta chain) was retrieved from a study of blood T cell repertoires in COVID-19. The overall study: Some COVID-19 samples were acute and others convalescent; all came from the United States, Italy and Spain. T cells, B-cell-depleted T cells, or PBMCs provided the cDNA or gDNA that served as material.

This CDR3 contains 13 residues. Trimming pared 6 bases from V and 2 bases from J, leaving 10 bases between. TCRdb keeps only in-frame clones here, not all; method: immunoSEQ multiplex PCR. The data show 30,000 to 45,000 clones, roughly nine tenths seen once. The rearrangement links TRBV12-3 or TRBV12-4 to TRBJ2-5; D not certain. The material sequenced was peripheral blood. This TCR was sampled from a man in his 70s with acute or convalescent COVID-19. The CDR3, as DNA: TGTGCCAGCAGAACTCAGGTACAAGAGACCCAGTACTTC. This encodes CASRTQVQETQYF.